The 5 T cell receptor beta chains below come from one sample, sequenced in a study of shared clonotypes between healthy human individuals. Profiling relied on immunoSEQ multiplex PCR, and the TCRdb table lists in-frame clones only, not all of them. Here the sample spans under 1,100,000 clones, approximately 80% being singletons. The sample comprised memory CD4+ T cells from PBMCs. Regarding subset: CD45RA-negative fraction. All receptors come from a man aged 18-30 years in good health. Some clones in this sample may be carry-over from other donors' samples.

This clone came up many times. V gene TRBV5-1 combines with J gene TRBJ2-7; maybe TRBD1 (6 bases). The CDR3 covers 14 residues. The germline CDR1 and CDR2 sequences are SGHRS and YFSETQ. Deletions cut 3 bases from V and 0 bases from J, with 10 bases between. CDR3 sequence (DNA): TGCGCCAGCAGCTACATGGACAGCTCCTACGAGCAGTACTTC. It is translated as CASSYMDSSYEQYF.

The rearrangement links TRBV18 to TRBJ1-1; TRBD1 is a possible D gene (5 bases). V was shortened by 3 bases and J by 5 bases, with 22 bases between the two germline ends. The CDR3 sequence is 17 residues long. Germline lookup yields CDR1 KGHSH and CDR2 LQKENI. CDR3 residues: CASSPSLRGGAPTEAFF. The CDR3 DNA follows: TGTGCCAGCTCACCGAGTCTACGGGGCGGGGCGCCGACTGAAGCTTTCTTT.

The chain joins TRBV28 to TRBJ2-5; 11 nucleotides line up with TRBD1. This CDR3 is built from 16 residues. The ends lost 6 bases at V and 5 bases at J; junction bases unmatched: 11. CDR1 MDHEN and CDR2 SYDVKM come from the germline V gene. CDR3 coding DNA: TGTGCCAGCAGACCCCGTCCCGGGACAGGGGGGGAGACCCAGTACTTC. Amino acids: CASRPRPGTGGETQYF. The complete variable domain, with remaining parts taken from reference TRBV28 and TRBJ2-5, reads DVKVTQSSRYLVKRTGEKVFLECVQDMDHENMFWYRQDPGLGLRLIYFSYDVKMKEKGDIPEGYSVSREKKERFSLILESASTNQTSMYLCASRPRPGTGGETQYFGPGTRLLVL.

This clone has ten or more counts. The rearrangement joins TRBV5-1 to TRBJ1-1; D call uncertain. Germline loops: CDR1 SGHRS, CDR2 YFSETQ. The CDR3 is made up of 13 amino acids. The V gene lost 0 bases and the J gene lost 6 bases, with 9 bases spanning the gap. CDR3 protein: CASSLVGLSEAFF. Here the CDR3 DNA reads TGCGCCAGCAGCTTGGTAGGTCTCTCTGAAGCTTTCTTT.

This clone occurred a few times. The CDR3 is CASSEARGGQPQHF. The CDR3, as DNA: TGTGCCAGCAGTGAGGCTAGGGGGGGTCAGCCCCAGCATTTT. V usage is TRBV2 and J usage is TRBJ1-5; a weak D match, TRBD1 (6 bases). Trimming removed 3 bases at V and 6 bases at J, with 12 bases between. This CDR3 is 14 amino acids long. Germline-derived CDR1 and CDR2 are SNHLY and FYNNEI.